Following are 19 T cell receptor beta chains from one sample sequenced in a study of graft-versus-host responses after intestinal transplantation. Measured with immunoSEQ multiplex PCR; TCRdb has only the in-frame clones, and not every one. The table lists some 86,000 clones, 88% of them singletons. For these TCRs, the target antigens are not known. The specimen was unstimulated CD4+ T cells sorted from spleen or lymph node cells, collected before transplant. The source of these receptors is a human donor who was the organ donor for an intestinal transplant.

This clone was seen just once. This rearrangement joins TRBV29-1 to TRBJ2-2; TRBD2 is a possible D gene (6 bases). Germline loops: CDR1 SQVTM, CDR2 ANQGSEA. Trimming stripped 5 bases from V and 4 bases from J, with 11 bases between. This CDR3 has 13 residues. In DNA, the CDR3 is TGCAGCGTTCGGCGGGACGGCACCGGGGAGCTGTTTTTT. This gives the protein CSVRRDGTGELFF.

This chain joins TRBV2 and TRBJ2-3, with 9 nucleotides matching TRBD2. CDR3 size: 15 residues. V shed 6 bases, J shed 2 bases, and the junction held 6 bases outside the gene matches. CDR1 SNHLY and CDR2 FYNNEI come from the germline V gene. The CDR3 spells CASRTTSGSTDTQYF. The CDR3 region has the DNA TGTGCCAGCAGGACGACTAGCGGCTCCACAGATACGCAGTATTTT.

About this clone itself: Other DNA variants within this sample encode the same CDR3. The rearrangement links TRBV5-4 to TRBJ2-3; TRBD1 agrees at 8 bases. Looked up from germline, CDR1 is SGHNT and CDR2 is YYREEE (reference sequence). The CDR3 is 14 residues long. V trimming: 3 bases; J trimming: 3 bases; junction bases outside the gene matches: 3. The CDR3 sequence: CASSSGQGTDTQYF. The DNA for the CDR3 is TGTGCCAGCAGCTCTGGACAGGGAACAGATACGCAGTATTTT.

The chain carries TRBV6-6 and TRBJ2-3; D is possibly TRBD1 (6 bases). Germline V CDR1 and CDR2: MNHNY, SVGAGI (reference sequence). V lost 6 bases to trimming and J lost 4 bases, with 17 bases between them. The CDR3 totals 15 residues. DNA of the CDR3: TGTGCCAGCAGCCCCCCAGGGGTGGGCGCAGATACGCAGTATTTT. It encodes CASSPPGVGADTQYF.

This chain links TRBV15 with TRBJ2-3, with TRBD2 matching 10 bases. This CDR3 is 16 amino acids long. Germline V CDR1 and CDR2: LNHNV, YYDKDF (reference sequence). V was pared by 0 bases and J by 3 bases, with 3 bases of the junction left unmatched. The chain's CDR3 is CATSRDSGGRTDTQYF. CDR3 nucleotide sequence: TGTGCCACCAGCAGAGATAGCGGGGGGCGGACAGATACGCAGTATTTT. The full variable domain, its missing parts supplied by reference TRBV15 and TRBJ2-3, is DAMVIQNPRYQVTQFGKPVTLSCSQTLNHNVMYWYQQKSSQAPKLLFHYYDKDFNNEADTPDNFQSRRPNTSFCFLDIRSPGLGDTAMYLCATSRDSGGRTDTQYFGPGTRLTVL.

The chain links TRBV5-1 to TRBJ2-7; TRBD2 matches 8 bases. This CDR3 is 17 amino acids long. Germline V lookup: CDR1 SGHRS, CDR2 YFSETQ. V shed 0 bases, J shed 0 bases, and the junction held 8 bases outside the gene matches. The CDR3 nucleotides are TGCGCCAGCAGCTTGGGACCCTCCGGGACTAGCTCCTACGAGCAGTACTTC. Translation gives CASSLGPSGTSSYEQYF.

The J gene is TRBJ2-6, the V gene TRBV28; D unclear. Looked up from germline, CDR1 is MDHEN and CDR2 is SYDVKM. V was clipped by 3 bases and J by 1 base, with 13 bases between them. CDR3 length: 17 residues. The CDR3 DNA sequence: TGTGCCAGCAGTTTCTGGCAGGTTGATTCTGGGGCCAACGTCCTGACTTTC. Its protein is CASSFWQVDSGANVLTF.

The chain couples TRBV6-6 to TRBJ2-3, with D perhaps matching TRBD2 (5 bases). Trimming took off 2 bases at V and 6 bases at J, with 12 bases between the two ends. Germline CDR1 and CDR2: MNHNY and SVGAGI (reference sequence). The CDR3 sequence is 14 residues long. The CDR3 protein is CASSYLTSADTQYF. The DNA for the CDR3 is TGTGCCAGCAGTTACCTTACTAGTGCCGATACGCAGTATTTT.

V and J are TRBV19 and TRBJ1-3; no reliable D call. CDR1 is LNHDA, CDR2 SQIVND, per germline (reference sequence). The CDR3 spans 12 residues. Here the CDR3 reads CASGGRGNTIYF. DNA for the CDR3: TGTGCAAGTGGAGGGCGTGGAAACACCATATATTTT.

The chain joins TRBV7-2 to TRBJ1-2; D remains unclear. There are 13 residues in the CDR3. Between the trimmed V and J ends, which lost 3 bases and 2 bases, there was a span of 7 bases. Germline CDR1 is SGHTA and CDR2 is FQGNSA. CDR3 in amino acids: CASSLVQNYGYTF. In nucleotides, the CDR3 is TGTGCCAGCAGCTTGGTACAGAACTATGGCTACACCTTC.

This chain joins TRBV27 and TRBJ2-3; possible D gene TRBD1, 6 bases. This CDR3 spans 16 amino acids. Looked up from germline, CDR1 is MNHEY and CDR2 is SMNVEV (reference sequence). Deletions cut 5 bases from V and 0 bases from J, with 15 bases between. CDR3 region: CASSARGRFSTDTQYF. The CDR3 DNA reads TGTGCCAGCAGTGCCAGGGGACGGTTTAGCACAGATACGCAGTATTTT.

The chain uses TRBV1 and TRBJ2-7; the table calls TRBD2, which could not be checked here. TRBV1 is a recognized pseudogene. CDR3 length: 15 residues. Here the CDR3 reads CTSSQPLGGEYEQYF. The CDR3 bases are TGCACCAGCAGCCAGCCGTTAGGCGGGGAGTACGAGCAGTACTTC.

This chain uses TRBV7-8 with TRBJ1-3; perhaps TRBD1 as D (5 bases). CDR3 length: 16 amino acids. Trimming took off 0 bases at V and 4 bases at J, with 13 bases between the two ends. Germline V gene lookup returns CDR1 SGHVS and CDR2 FQNEAQ. Here the CDR3 reads CASSLAPWGVGNTIYF. In DNA, the CDR3 is TGTGCCAGCAGCTTAGCGCCTTGGGGGGTAGGAAACACCATATATTTT.

The chain joins TRBV5-1 to TRBJ2-2; 9 positions match TRBD1. CDR1 is SGHRS and CDR2 is YFSETQ in the germline V gene. The J segment lost 7 bases and the V segment lost 7 bases, leaving 11 bases of the junction unmatched. The CDR3 length is 15 residues. In nucleotides, the CDR3 is TGCGCCAGCGTACAGGGGGCCGGGCAGCACGGGGAGCTGTTTTTT. It codes for CASVQGAGQHGELFF.

The genes are TRBV11-3 and TRBJ2-5, with 7 positions matching TRBD2. This CDR3 comprises 14 residues. The germline gives CDR1 SGHNT, CDR2 YENEEA. V dropped 5 bases and J dropped 4; count of bases not matched to a gene: 7. CDR3 amino acids: CASSVTSAAETQYF. The CDR3 DNA sequence: TGTGCCAGCAGCGTAACTAGCGCGGCAGAGACCCAGTACTTC. The full variable domain, with the rest looked up from reference TRBV11-3 and TRBJ2-5, is EAGVVQSPRYKIIEKKQPVAFWCNPISGHNTLYWYLQNLGQGPELLIRYENEEAVDDSQLPKDRFSAERLKGVDSTLKIQPAELGDSAVYLCASSVTSAAETQYFGPGTRLLVL.

The chain combines TRBV4-3 with TRBJ2-7; tentatively, D is TRBD2 (5 bases). The length of the CDR3 is 16 residues. Germline CDR1 reads LGHNA; CDR2 reads YSLEER. V gave up 4 bases and J gave up 4 bases, with 20 bases separating them. The CDR3 DNA sequence: TGCGCCAGCAGCCGAGCGCGCGGGCAGATCGAGTACGAGCAGTACTTC. It yields the protein CASSRARGQIEYEQYF.

V usage is TRBV5-1 and J usage is TRBJ2-3; TRBD1 matches 11 bases. The trim removed 0 bases at V and 5 bases at J, leaving 8 bases unmatched. The CDR3 runs 17 residues. CDR1 and CDR2 (germline): SGHRS, YFSETQ. The CDR3 DNA reads TGCGCCAGCAGCTTGGATAATCCCGGGACAGGGGGAGATACGCAGTATTTT. It is translated as CASSLDNPGTGGDTQYF.

This chain uses TRBV7-2 with TRBJ1-6; TRBD1 is a possible D gene (5 bases). The CDR3 consists of 15 residues. Trimming removed 1 base at V and 10 bases at J, with 14 bases between. Per the germline V gene, CDR1 is SGHTA and CDR2 is FQGNSA. The CDR3 loop reads CASSLGSGGESPLHF. In DNA, the CDR3 is TGTGCCAGCAGCTTAGGATCCGGGGGGGAATCACCCCTCCACTTT.

J is TRBJ1-5 and V is TRBV5-8; D unresolved. CDR1 is SGHTS and CDR2 is YDEGEE in the germline V gene. Trimming removed 4 bases at V and 0 bases at J, with 8 bases between. The CDR3 extends over 14 amino acids. In DNA, the CDR3 is TGTGCCAGCAGCACAGCCTATAGCAATCAGCCCCAGCATTTT. This translates into CASSTAYSNQPQHF.